The clone carrying this T cell receptor (beta chain) was found a few times. Antigen specificity is unknown. This record comes from a study of post-analysis software for immune sequencing data. Across the whole study: Clinical courses comprised relapsing-remitting, secondary progressive and progressive-relapsing multiple sclerosis.

Unique molecular identifiers were built into the TCR beta cDNA libraries. MiXCR was run by TCRdb on the PCR reads, yielding one entry per CDR3 protein. The sample carries 550,000 to 700,000 distinct CDR3 sequences, roughly 46% recorded once. Notes on the study in general: In patients, five or six TRBV segments were more frequent than in controls, with TRBV5-6, TRBV5-1 and TRBV20-1 among them.

The germline gives CDR1 SQVTM, CDR2 ANQGSEA. The CDR3 has 13 residues. Trimming stripped 7 bases from V and 1 base from J, with 14 bases between. The genes are TRBV29-1 and TRBJ2-7; weak D call: TRBD1 (5 bases). The clonotype originates from a girl aged 5-17 years with multiple sclerosis. Sequencing input: blood. CDR3 in amino acids: CSAVTASSYEQYF. The CDR3 DNA sequence: TGCAGCGCTGTGACAGCCTCTTCCTACGAGCAGTACTTC.